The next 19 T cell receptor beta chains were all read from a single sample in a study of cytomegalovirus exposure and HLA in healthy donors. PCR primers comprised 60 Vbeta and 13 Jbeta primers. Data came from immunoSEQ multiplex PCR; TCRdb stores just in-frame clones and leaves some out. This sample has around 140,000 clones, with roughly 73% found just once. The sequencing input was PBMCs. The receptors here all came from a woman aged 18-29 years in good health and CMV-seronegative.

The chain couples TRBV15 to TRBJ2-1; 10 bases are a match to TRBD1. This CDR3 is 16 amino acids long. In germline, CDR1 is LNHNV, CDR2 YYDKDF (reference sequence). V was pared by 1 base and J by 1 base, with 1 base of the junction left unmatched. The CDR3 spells CATSRGTGGSYNEQFF. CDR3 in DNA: TGTGCCACCAGCAGAGGGACAGGGGGGTCCTACAATGAGCAGTTCTTC.

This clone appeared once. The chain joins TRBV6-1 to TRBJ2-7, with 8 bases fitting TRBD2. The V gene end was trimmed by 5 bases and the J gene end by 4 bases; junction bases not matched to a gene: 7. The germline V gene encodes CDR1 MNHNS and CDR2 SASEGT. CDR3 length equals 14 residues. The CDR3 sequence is CASSPRLASYEQYV. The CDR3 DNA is TGTGCCAGCAGTCCAAGACTAGCGTCTTACGAGCAGTACGTC.

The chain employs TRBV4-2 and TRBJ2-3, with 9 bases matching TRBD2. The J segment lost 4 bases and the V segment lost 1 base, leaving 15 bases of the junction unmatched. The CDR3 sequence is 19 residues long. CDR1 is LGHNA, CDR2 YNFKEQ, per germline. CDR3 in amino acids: CASSQGEWGGGAVPDTQYF. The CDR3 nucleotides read TGTGCCAGCAGCCAAGGGGAATGGGGCGGGGGGGCCGTCCCAGATACGCAGTATTTT.

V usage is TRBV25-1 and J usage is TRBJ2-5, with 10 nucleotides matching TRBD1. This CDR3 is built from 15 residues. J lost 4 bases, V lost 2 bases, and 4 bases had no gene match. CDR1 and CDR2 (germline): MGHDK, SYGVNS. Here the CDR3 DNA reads TGTGCCAGCAGTGAACCCGGGACAGGGGCAGAGACCCAGTACTTC. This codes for CASSEPGTGAETQYF.

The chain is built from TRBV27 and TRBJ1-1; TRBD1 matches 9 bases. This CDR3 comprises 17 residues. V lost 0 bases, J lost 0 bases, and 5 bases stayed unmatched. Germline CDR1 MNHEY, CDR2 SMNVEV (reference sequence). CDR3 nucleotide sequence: TGTGCCAGCAGTTTATCCCCGACAGGGGGTTTGAACACTGAAGCTTTCTTT. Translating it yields CASSLSPTGGLNTEAFF.

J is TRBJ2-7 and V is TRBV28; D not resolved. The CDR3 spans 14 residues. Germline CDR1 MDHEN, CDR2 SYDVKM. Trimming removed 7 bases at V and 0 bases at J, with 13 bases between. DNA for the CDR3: TGTGCCAGCACCTATACCGTCAACTCCTACGAGCAGTACTTC. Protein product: CASTYTVNSYEQYF.

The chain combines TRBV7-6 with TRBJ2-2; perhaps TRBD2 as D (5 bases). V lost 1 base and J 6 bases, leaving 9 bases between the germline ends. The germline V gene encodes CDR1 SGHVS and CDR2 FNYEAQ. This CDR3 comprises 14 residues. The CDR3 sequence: CASSLVGLPGELFF. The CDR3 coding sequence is TGTGCCAGCAGCTTAGTCGGACTTCCCGGGGAGCTGTTTTTT.

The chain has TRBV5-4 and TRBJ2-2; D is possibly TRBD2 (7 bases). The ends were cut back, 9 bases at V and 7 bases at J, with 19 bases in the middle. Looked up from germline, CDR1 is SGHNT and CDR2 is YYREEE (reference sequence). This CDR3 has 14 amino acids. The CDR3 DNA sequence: TGTGCCACACAGGGCCAGTGGGAGGGCGGGGAGCTGTTTTTT. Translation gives CATQGQWEGGELFF.

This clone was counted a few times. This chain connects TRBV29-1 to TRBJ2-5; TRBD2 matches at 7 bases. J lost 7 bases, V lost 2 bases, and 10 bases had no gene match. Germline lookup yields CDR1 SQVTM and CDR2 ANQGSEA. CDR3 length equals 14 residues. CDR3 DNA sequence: TGCAGCGTTGAAAGAGCGGGAATAAAAGGGACCCAGTACTTC. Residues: CSVERAGIKGTQYF.

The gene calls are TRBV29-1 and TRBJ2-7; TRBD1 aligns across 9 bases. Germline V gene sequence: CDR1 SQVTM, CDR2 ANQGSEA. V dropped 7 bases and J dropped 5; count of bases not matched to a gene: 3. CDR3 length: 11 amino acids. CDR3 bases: TGCAGCGGGGGACAGGGAAACGAGCAGTACTTC. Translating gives CSGGQGNEQYF.

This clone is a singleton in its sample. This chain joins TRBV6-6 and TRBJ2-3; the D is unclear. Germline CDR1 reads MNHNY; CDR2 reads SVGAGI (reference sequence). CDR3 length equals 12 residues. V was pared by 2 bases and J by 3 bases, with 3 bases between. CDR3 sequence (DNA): TGTGCCAGCAGTTACACTACAGATACGCAGTATTTT. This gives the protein CASSYTTDTQYF.

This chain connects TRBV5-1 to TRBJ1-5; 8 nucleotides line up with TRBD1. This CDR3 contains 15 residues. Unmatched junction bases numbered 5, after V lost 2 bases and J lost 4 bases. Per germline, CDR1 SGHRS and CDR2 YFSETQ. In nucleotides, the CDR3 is TGCGCCAGCAGCTTCGGACAGGGAGTGAATCAGCCCCAGCATTTT. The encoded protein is CASSFGQGVNQPQHF.

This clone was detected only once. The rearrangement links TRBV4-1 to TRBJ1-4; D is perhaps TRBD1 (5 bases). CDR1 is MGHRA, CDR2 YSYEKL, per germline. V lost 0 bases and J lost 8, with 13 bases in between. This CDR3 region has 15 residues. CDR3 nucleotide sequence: TGCGCCAGCAGCCAAGATGCCGGGGGAGGGGAAAAACTGTTTTTT. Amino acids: CASSQDAGGGEKLFF.

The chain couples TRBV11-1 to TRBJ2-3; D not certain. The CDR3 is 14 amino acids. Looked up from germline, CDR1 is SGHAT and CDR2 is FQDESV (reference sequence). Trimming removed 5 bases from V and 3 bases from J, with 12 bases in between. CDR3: CASSPPGLTDTQYF. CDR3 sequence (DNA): TGTGCCAGCAGCCCCCCAGGATTAACAGATACGCAGTATTTT.

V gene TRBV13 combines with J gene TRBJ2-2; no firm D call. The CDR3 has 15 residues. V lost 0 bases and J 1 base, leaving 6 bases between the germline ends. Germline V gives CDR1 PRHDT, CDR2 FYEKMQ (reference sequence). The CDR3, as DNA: TGTGCCAGCAGCTTAGGACAGATGAACACCGGGGAGCTGTTTTTT. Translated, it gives CASSLGQMNTGELFF.

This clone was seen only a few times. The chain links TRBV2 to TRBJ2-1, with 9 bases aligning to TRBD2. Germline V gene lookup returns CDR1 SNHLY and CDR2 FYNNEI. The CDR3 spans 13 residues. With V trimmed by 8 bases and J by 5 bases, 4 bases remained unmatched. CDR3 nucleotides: TGTGCCAGCGCGACTAGCGGCAACAATGAGCAGTTCTTC. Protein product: CASATSGNNEQFF. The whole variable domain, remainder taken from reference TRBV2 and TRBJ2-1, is EPEVTQTPSHQVTQMGQEVILRCVPISNHLYFYWYRQILGQKVEFLVSFYNNEISEKSEIFDDQFSVERPDGSNFTLKIRSTKLEDSAMYFCASATSGNNEQFFGPGTRLTVL.

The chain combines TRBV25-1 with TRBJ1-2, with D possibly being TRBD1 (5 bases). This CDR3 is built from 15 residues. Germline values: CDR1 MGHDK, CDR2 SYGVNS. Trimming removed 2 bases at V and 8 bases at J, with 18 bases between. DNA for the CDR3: TGTGCCAGCAGTGAACTTTCTGGGGTTTCAGGGGGCTACACCTTC. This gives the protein CASSELSGVSGGYTF.

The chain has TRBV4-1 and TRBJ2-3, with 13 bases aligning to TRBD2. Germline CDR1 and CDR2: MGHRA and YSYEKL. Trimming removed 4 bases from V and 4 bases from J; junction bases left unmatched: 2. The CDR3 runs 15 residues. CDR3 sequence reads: CASSRTSGGADTQYF. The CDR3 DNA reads TGCGCCAGCAGCCGAACTAGCGGGGGGGCAGATACGCAGTATTTT.

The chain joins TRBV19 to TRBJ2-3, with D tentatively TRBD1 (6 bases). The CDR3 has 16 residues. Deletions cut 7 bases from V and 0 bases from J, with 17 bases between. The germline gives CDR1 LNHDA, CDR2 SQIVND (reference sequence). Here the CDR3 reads CASTPVRGSSTDTQYF. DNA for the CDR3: TGTGCCAGTACCCCGGTCAGGGGCTCGAGCACAGATACGCAGTATTTT.